Below, one T cell receptor (beta chain) is given with its context. This sample is part of a study of blood T cell repertoires in COVID-19. Using immunoSEQ multiplex PCR, the repertoire was profiled, and TCRdb retains in-frame clones only, with some absent. The sample includes about 140,000 clones, over 85% of them seen just once. This CDR3 is built from 16 residues. The germline V and J ends were trimmed by 2 bases and 6 bases, with 20 bases remaining between them. Germline CDR1 is KGHSH and CDR2 is LQKENI. The source material was peripheral blood. V usage is TRBV18 and J usage is TRBJ2-7; maybe TRBD1 (7 bases). The source of this sequence is a human donor in a cohort sampled during active COVID-19. CDR3 in amino acids: CASSPVRARGAGEQYF. The CDR3, as DNA: TGTGCCAGCTCACCAGTCCGTGCCAGGGGGGCGGGCGAGCAGTACTTC.